The 31 T cell receptor beta chains below were found in one sample sequenced in a study of tumour-infiltrating T cells in Burkitt lymphoma. Produced via immunoSEQ multiplex PCR; TCRdb's table is partial and in-frame only. The sample carries approximately 2,600 clones, 76% recorded once. Source material: tumor tissue. These receptors were taken from a human donor with diffuse large B-cell lymphoma.

Regarding this clone: The same CDR3 also results from other DNA sequences found in this sample. V gene TRBV7-2 combines with J gene TRBJ2-7; 8 bases fit TRBD2. This CDR3 contains 15 residues. The V gene end was trimmed by 2 bases and the J gene end by 5 bases; junction bases not matched to a gene: 8. Germline loops: CDR1 SGHTA, CDR2 FQGNSA. CDR3 DNA: TGTGCCAGCAGCTTAAACGCGGGGGGCCGAGACGAGCAGTACTTC. Amino acids: CASSLNAGGRDEQYF.

The chain links TRBV5-4 to TRBJ2-7; perhaps TRBD1 as D (5 bases). Trimming pared 0 bases from V and 1 base from J, leaving 8 bases between. The CDR3 runs 14 residues. Germline lookup yields CDR1 SGHNT and CDR2 YYREEE (reference sequence). The CDR3 DNA follows: TGTGCCAGCAGCTTGGATTCAGGGTCCTACGAGCAGTACTTC. This translates into CASSLDSGSYEQYF.

This clone was observed a single time. The V call is TRBV18, the J call TRBJ2-5, with D possibly matching TRBD1 (5 bases). The CDR3 is made up of 14 amino acids. Germline lookup yields CDR1 KGHSH and CDR2 LQKENI. Trimming stripped 2 bases from V and 5 bases from J, with 12 bases between. The CDR3, as DNA: TGTGCCAGCTCACCATCAAGACAGCCGGAGACCCAGTACTTC. It codes for CASSPSRQPETQYF.

J is TRBJ1-2 and V is TRBV28; the D is unclear. V shed 7 bases and J shed 2 bases, with 11 bases lying between them. Germline loops: CDR1 MDHEN, CDR2 SYDVKM. This CDR3 region has 13 residues. CDR3 bases: TGTGCCAGCACCACCGTAGAAAACTATGGCTACACCTTC. Residues: CASTTVENYGYTF.

J is TRBJ1-1 and V is TRBV19; D gene uncertain. The CDR3 loop spans 13 amino acids. Germline-derived CDR1 and CDR2 are LNHDA and SQIVND (reference sequence). Trimming left V 2 bases short and J 2 bases short, with 6 bases between. The CDR3 sequence is CASSISSNTEAFF. The CDR3 DNA reads TGTGCCAGTAGTATATCGAGTAACACTGAAGCTTTCTTT.

V gene TRBV6-1 combines with J gene TRBJ2-5; D unclear. The germline gives CDR1 MNHNS, CDR2 SASEGT. V was pared by 3 bases and J by 1 base, with 12 bases between. This CDR3 comprises 15 residues. The CDR3 sequence is CASSDPPGLQETQYF. The CDR3, as DNA: TGTGCCAGCAGTGATCCTCCCGGGCTCCAAGAGACCCAGTACTTC.

This clone is categorized as large. V is TRBV5-6 and J is TRBJ1-2; the D gene is possibly TRBD1 (6 bases). Germline V CDR1 and CDR2: SGHDT, YYEEEE. The V end lost 9 bases, the J end lost 8 bases, and 14 bases lay between the germline ends. CDR3 length equals 11 residues. The CDR3 DNA is TGTGCCACCCGGGACATAGGGGGCTACACCTTC. It specifies CATRDIGGYTF.

This clone was seen more than once but under ten times. This chain connects TRBV5-5 to TRBJ2-3; a weak D match, TRBD1 (6 bases). This CDR3 spans 14 amino acids. The V and J ends lost 2 bases and 0 bases respectively, with 7 bases between them. From germline, CDR1 is SGHKS and CDR2 YYEKEE (reference sequence). The CDR3 region is CASSLDRSTDTQYF. The CDR3 DNA is TGTGCCAGCAGCTTAGACAGGAGCACAGATACGCAGTATTTT.

This chain uses TRBV5-1 with TRBJ2-5; 8 bases align to TRBD2. V lost 2 bases and J lost 7; bases outside the gene matches: 10. Germline-derived CDR1 and CDR2 are SGHRS and YFSETQ. The CDR3 is 15 residues long. CDR3 sequence (DNA): TGCGCCAGCAGCTTTCAACGGGGGGGGCAGGGGACCCAGTACTTC. Translating it yields CASSFQRGGQGTQYF.

The chain uses TRBV11-1 and TRBJ2-1; D is undetermined. In germline, CDR1 is SGHAT, CDR2 FQDESV (reference sequence). The CDR3 runs to 14 residues. V was cut by 1 base and J by 5 bases, with 9 bases left in between. CDR3 loop: CASSLEDEDNEQFF. The CDR3 nucleotides are TGTGCCAGCAGCTTAGAGGATGAGGACAATGAGCAGTTCTTC.

This chain uses TRBV6-5 with TRBJ2-6; D is ambiguous. The V and J ends lost 2 bases and 1 base respectively, with 6 bases between them. The CDR3 has 15 amino acids. Germline CDR1 and CDR2: MNHEY and SVGAGI. The CDR3 DNA follows: TGTGCCAGCAGTTACCTCACTTCTGGGGCCAACGTCCTGACTTTC. This encodes CASSYLTSGANVLTF.

The rearrangement joins TRBV5-1 to TRBJ1-1; no firm D call. CDR3 length: 13 residues. Trimming left V 0 bases short and J 8 bases short, with 11 bases between. CDR1 and CDR2 from the germline V gene are SGHRS and YFSETQ. The CDR3 DNA sequence: TGCGCCAGCAGCTTGGAATTGCCTGGGGAAGCTTTCTTT. Translated: CASSLELPGEAFF.

This clone was found once. The chain carries TRBV19 and TRBJ2-1; TRBD1 agrees at 9 bases. The CDR3 runs to 13 residues. The V gene's germline CDR1 is LNHDA and CDR2 SQIVND (reference sequence). With 10 bases clipped from V and 7 bases from J, the junction kept 8 bases outside the gene matches. CDR3 in amino acids: CATKGQGWNEQFF. In DNA, the CDR3 is TGTGCCACCAAGGGACAGGGATGGAATGAGCAGTTCTTC.

The V gene is TRBV7-2, the J gene TRBJ2-5; a possible D gene is TRBD2 (7 bases). This CDR3 has 14 residues. Trimming left V 5 bases short and J 4 bases short, with 14 bases between. Germline CDR1 is SGHTA and CDR2 is FQGNSA. The CDR3 here is CASSAGGLGETQYF. The CDR3 DNA sequence: TGTGCCAGCAGCGCCGGGGGGCTTGGAGAGACCCAGTACTTC.

This chain links TRBV9 with TRBJ1-1; the D is unclear. The CDR3 is made up of 13 amino acids. Germline lookup yields CDR1 SGDLS and CDR2 YYNGEE. V lost 6 bases and J lost 0, with 9 bases in between. This chain's CDR3 is CASNRGLNTEAFF. The CDR3 DNA follows: TGTGCCAGCAACCGGGGTTTGAACACTGAAGCTTTCTTT.

J is TRBJ1-3 and V is TRBV14; unclear D gene. In germline, CDR1 is SGHDN, CDR2 FVKESK. The length of the CDR3 is 15 residues. V gave up 4 bases and J gave up 3 bases, with 13 bases separating them. The CDR3 bases are TGTGCCAGCAGCCGGGAGCGCTGGGGTGGAAACACCATATATTTT. Its translation: CASSRERWGGNTIYF.

This chain links TRBV5-1 with TRBJ1-3; a weak D match, TRBD1 (6 bases). CDR1 SGHRS and CDR2 YFSETQ come from the germline V gene. The CDR3 totals 17 residues. V shed 0 bases and J shed 0 bases, with 13 bases lying between them. The chain's CDR3 is CASSLVQGTLSGNTIYF. The CDR3 DNA is TGCGCCAGCAGCTTGGTACAGGGCACCCTCTCTGGAAACACCATATATTTT. Full variable domain (remainder filled in from reference TRBV5-1 and TRBJ1-3): KAGVTQTPRYLIKTRGQQVTLSCSPISGHRSVSWYQQTPGQGLQFLFEYFSETQRNKGNFPGRFSGRQFSNSRSEMNVSTLELGDSALYLCASSLVQGTLSGNTIYFGEGSWLTVV.

The chain has TRBV5-8 and TRBJ1-1; 9 positions agree with TRBD1. The V gene's germline CDR1 is SGHTS and CDR2 YDEGEE. There are 14 residues in the CDR3. After removal of 5 bases from V and 7 bases from J, the junction contained 9 bases not matched to a gene. CDR3 in DNA: TGTGCCAGCAGTTACGACAGGGGGGTGGATGAAGCTTTCTTT. It encodes CASSYDRGVDEAFF.

The CDR3 DNA is TGTGCCAGCAGCCCCACCGGGACAGGGGGCGCGGAGTCACCCCTCCACTTT. This codes for CASSPTGTGGAESPLHF. The chain recombines TRBV9 with TRBJ1-6, with TRBD1 identical over 12 bases. The J segment lost 10 bases and the V segment lost 4 bases, leaving 12 bases of the junction unmatched. The CDR3 spans 17 residues. Germline V gene lookup returns CDR1 SGDLS and CDR2 YYNGEE. The full variable domain, rest sourced from reference TRBV9 and TRBJ1-6, is DSGVTQTPKHLITATGQRVTLRCSPRSGDLSVYWYQQSLDQGLQFLIQYYNGEERAKGNILERFSAQQFPDLHSELNLSSLELGDSALYFCASSPTGTGGAESPLHFGNGTRLTVT.

This clone is labeled large (0.1 to 1%). J is TRBJ2-7 and V is TRBV4-2, with 8 bases identical to TRBD2. This CDR3 region has 15 residues. The germline gives CDR1 LGHNA, CDR2 YNFKEQ. V was clipped by 0 bases and J by 4 bases; unmatched bases: 5. CDR3 residues: CASSQDPGGRYEQYF. In DNA form, the CDR3 reads TGTGCCAGCAGCCAAGATCCGGGGGGGCGATACGAGCAGTACTTC.

Regarding this clone: A read error may produce the germline difference seen at one junction end. The chain couples TRBV5-6 to TRBJ1-1; D unresolved. The CDR3 loop spans 15 amino acids. Germline values: CDR1 SGHDT, CDR2 YYEEEE. The CDR3 DNA sequence: TGTGCCAGCAGCTTGGGTCTGGGAGAGAACACTGAAGCTTTTTTT. This translates into CASSLGLGENTEAFF.

The rearrangement links TRBV14 to TRBJ2-7; 11 bases fit TRBD2. From germline, CDR1 is SGHDN and CDR2 FVKESK. V gave up 4 bases and J gave up 1 base; unmatched junction bases: 9. This CDR3 has 17 amino acids. CDR3: CASSPTFGTSGSYEQYF. CDR3 sequence (DNA): TGTGCCAGCAGCCCGACCTTTGGGACTAGCGGTTCCTACGAGCAGTACTTC.

The chain employs TRBV5-1 and TRBJ1-2, with a tentative D call TRBD1 (6 bases). With 5 bases removed from V and 4 bases from J, the gap between germline ends came to 15 bases. CDR3 length equals 14 residues. Germline V gene sequence: CDR1 SGHRS, CDR2 YFSETQ. The CDR3 loop reads CASSERGGVYGYTF. The CDR3 DNA follows: TGCGCCAGCAGTGAGAGGGGGGGCGTCTATGGCTACACCTTC.

The rearrangement joins TRBV28 to TRBJ1-1; TRBD1 matches at 8 bases. Per the germline V gene, CDR1 is MDHEN and CDR2 is SYDVKM. The CDR3 is 16 amino acids. V shed 2 bases, J shed 0 bases, and the junction held 5 bases outside the gene matches. The CDR3 bases are TGTGCCAGCAGTTTAGGAGGGACAGGAATGAACACTGAAGCTTTCTTT. Protein: CASSLGGTGMNTEAFF.

This clone has just a few counts. The V gene is TRBV27, the J gene TRBJ2-4; TRBD1 aligns across 7 bases. CDR1 is MNHEY and CDR2 is SMNVEV in the germline V gene (reference sequence). With V trimmed by 6 bases and J by 5 bases, 4 bases remained unmatched. CDR3 length equals 13 residues. CDR3 residues: CASSWDRQNIQYF. The CDR3 nucleotides are TGTGCCAGCAGCTGGGACAGACAAAACATTCAGTACTTC.

V usage is TRBV2 and J usage is TRBJ1-2, with D unresolved. The CDR3 covers 15 residues. V dropped 2 bases and J dropped 5 bases, with 15 bases sitting between them. In germline, CDR1 is SNHLY, CDR2 FYNNEI. DNA for the CDR3: TGTGCCAGCAGTGAAAGGGCGGCAAGTTTTTATGGCTACACCTTC. It is translated as CASSERAASFYGYTF. The complete variable domain, with remaining parts taken from reference TRBV2 and TRBJ1-2, reads EPEVTQTPSHQVTQMGQEVILRCVPISNHLYFYWYRQILGQKVEFLVSFYNNEISEKSEIFDDQFSVERPDGSNFTLKIRSTKLEDSAMYFCASSERAASFYGYTFGSGTRLTVV.

The chain joins TRBV5-4 to TRBJ1-4, with D possibly being TRBD1 (5 bases). Germline V gives CDR1 SGHNT, CDR2 YYREEE (reference sequence). V dropped 0 bases and J dropped 1 base, with 10 bases sitting between them. The length of the CDR3 is 16 residues. CDR3 amino acids: CASSLAPTVTNEKLFF. The CDR3 nucleotides are TGTGCCAGCAGCTTGGCACCGACAGTAACTAATGAAAAACTGTTTTTT. The variable domain in full, with the rest retrieved from reference TRBV5-4 and TRBJ1-4, is ETGVTQSPTHLIKTRGQQVTLRCSSQSGHNTVSWYQQALGQGPQFIFQYYREEENGRGNFPPRFSGLQFPNYSSELNVNALELDDSALYLCASSLAPTVTNEKLFFGSGTQLSVL.

The chain links TRBV5-4 to TRBJ1-1, with 8 bases lining up with TRBD1. CDR1 SGHNT and CDR2 YYREEE come from the germline V gene (reference sequence). CDR3 length equals 20 residues. V lost 4 bases to trimming and J lost 0 bases; unmatched junction nucleotides: 20. The CDR3 bases are TGTGCCAGCAGCCCTGACCTGAGCACAGGGGGATTGGGAGTGAACACTGAAGCTTTCTTT. It specifies CASSPDLSTGGLGVNTEAFF.

The gene calls are TRBV7-2 and TRBJ2-1; D is undetermined. Deletions cut 0 bases from V and 9 bases from J, with 12 bases between. This CDR3 contains 14 residues. Germline loops: CDR1 SGHTA, CDR2 FQGNSA. CDR3 residues: CASSLAARWGEQFF. CDR3 nucleotide sequence: TGTGCCAGCAGCTTAGCGGCCAGGTGGGGTGAGCAGTTCTTC.

The V call is TRBV5-1, the J call TRBJ2-5; no clear D gene. V was shortened by 4 bases and J by 0 bases, with 7 bases between the two germline ends. This CDR3 spans 13 amino acids. Germline assignment: CDR1 SGHRS and CDR2 YFSETQ. The CDR3 loop is CASSPDYQETQYF. CDR3 DNA: TGCGCCAGCAGCCCTGACTACCAAGAGACCCAGTACTTC.

The CDR3 bases are TGTGCCAGCAGCAGGGGTCTCACCGGGGAGCTGTTTTTT. Amino acid sequence: CASSRGLTGELFF. The chain has TRBV6-5 and TRBJ2-2; the D gene is possibly TRBD1 (6 bases). Germline loops: CDR1 MNHEY, CDR2 SVGAGI. V shed 6 bases and J shed 4 bases, with 9 bases lying between them. CDR3 length: 13 residues.